Listed below are T cell receptor beta chains from one sample, sequenced in a study of T cell changes during pregnancy in multiple sclerosis. This table comes from immunoSEQ multiplex PCR, and its TCRdb copy is limited to in-frame clones, with some not included. The top ten clones hold approximately 2.9% of a sample with approximately 45,000 clones, approximately 90% of them seen once. The input for sequencing was CD8+ T cells from peripheral blood mononuclear cells, taken in the second trimester of pregnancy. The receptor source for this set is a female donor with multiple sclerosis, enrolled in a pregnancy study. Both conserved end residues are part of each CDR3. Each record gives: clone size, V gene, J gene, CDR3 length, D gene, CDR3 DNA, CDR3 protein. A D gene is named only where the DNA matches it firmly. The size entry is marked missing in some rows and otherwise reads once, few, many or a size class.

>once|TRBV9|TRBJ2-7|16|.
TGTGCCAGCAGCCCCATCCCGGGACTCCCGGCCTACGAGCAGTACTTC
CASSPIPGLPAYEQYF
>.|TRBV7-3|TRBJ2-2|23|.
TGTGCCAGCAGCTTAAATGAGTTTGTCCCCACCGGGACACCGGATTTACACACCGGGGAGCTGTTTTTT
CASSLNEFVPTGTPDLHTGELFF
>.|TRBV4-1|TRBJ2-1|18|TRBD2
TGCGCCAGCAGCCATTACCCGGGGGGGCCGAGCGGGGACAATGAGCAGTTCTTC
CASSHYPGGPSGDNEQFF
>.|TRBV7-2|TRBJ2-5|15|.
TGTGCCAGCATCCCGGGGAGGGGGGGGCTTGAGACCCAGTACTTC
CASIPGRGGLETQYF
>.|TRBV4-1|TRBJ1-2|17|TRBD1
TGCGCCAGCAGCCAAGCCTTGTGGGACAGGGCTAACTATGGCTACACCTTC
CASSQALWDRANYGYTF
>.|TRBV9|TRBJ2-2|12|.
TGTGCCAGCAGCCCTAACACCGGGGAGCTGTTTTTT
CASSPNTGELFF
>.|TRBV2|TRBJ2-5|17|TRBD2
TGTGCCAGCAGTGAGTCACTAGCGGGGGGGACTCAAGAGACCCAGTACTTC
CASSESLAGGTQETQYF
>.|TRBV30|TRBJ2-1|15|TRBD1
TGTGCCTGGAGTGGGGACAGGGGTCGTTTAGGGGAGCAGTTCTTC
CAWSGDRGRLGEQFF
>.|TRBV7-2|TRBJ2-1|17|TRBD2
TGTGCCAGCAGCTTTCCCGGGACTAGCGGGGTTGTCGGGGAGCAGTTCTTC
CASSFPGTSGVVGEQFF
>.|TRBV4-3|TRBJ1-2|15|.
TGCGCCAGCAGCCAAGATTCACCACAGGTATATGGCTACACCTTC
CASSQDSPQVYGYTF
>.|TRBV4-1|TRBJ1-5|15|.
TGCGCCAGCAGCCAAGATCAGGGTACGGGCCAGCCCCAGCATTTT
CASSQDQGTGQPQHF
>.|TRBV7-9|TRBJ1-2|16|.
TGTGCCAGCAGCTCGGTGGGGGCAGGGGAAACCTATGGCTACACCTTC
CASSSVGAGETYGYTF
>.|TRBV21-1|TRBJ2-7|17|.
TGTGCCAGCAGTCATGTCAGGGGCCCATTCTACAGTTACGAGCAGTACTTC
CASSHVRGPFYSYEQYF
>.|TRBV7-9|TRBJ1-1|16|.
TGTGCCAGCAGCTTGACAGAGGTTCAAATGGGCACTGAAGCTTTCTTT
CASSLTEVQMGTEAFF
>.|TRBV10-3|TRBJ1-2|16|TRBD1
TGTGCCATCAGTGAACCGGGACAGGGAGTGGACTATGGCTACACCTTC
CAISEPGQGVDYGYTF
>.|TRBV4-3|TRBJ2-7|14|TRBD1
TGCGCCAGCAGCCAACCAGACAGGGGCCCCGAGCAGTACTTC
CASSQPDRGPEQYF
>.|TRBV7-9|TRBJ1-1|13|.
TGTGCCAGCCCAATAGGGGCTAATACTGAAGCTTTCTTT
CASPIGANTEAFF
>.|TRBV12-5|TRBJ1-1|15|.
TGTGCTAGTGGTTTCGGCGGGACGACAAACACTGAAGCTTTCTTT
CASGFGGTTNTEAFF
>once|TRBV27|TRBJ2-1|14|TRBD1
TGTGCCAGCAGTACAGGGGGCAACAACAATGAGCAGTTCTTC
CASSTGGNNNEQFF
>.|TRBV15|TRBJ2-1|15|TRBD1
TGTGCCACCAGCAGGGACAGGGGCTCCTACAATGAGCAGTTCTTC
CATSRDRGSYNEQFF
>.|TRBV5-6|TRBJ1-4|15|.
TGTGCCAGCAGCCCCGGACAGAGCTTGAATGAAAAACTGTTTTTT
CASSPGQSLNEKLFF
>.|TRBV19|TRBJ1-2|15|TRBD1
TGTGCCAGTAGTTGGGACAGGGGATCCATTGCGGGCTACACCTTC
CASSWDRGSIAGYTF
>.|TRBV10-3|TRBJ1-1|16|.
TGTGCCATCACTAATACAGGCCCTTTCATGAACACTGAAGCTTTCTTT
CAITNTGPFMNTEAFF
>.|TRBV6-5|TRBJ1-1|14|.
TGTGCCAGCAGTTACTCGATGACGACAGCCGAAGCTTTCTTT
CASSYSMTTAEAFF
>.|TRBV30|TRBJ2-1|15|TRBD2
TGTGCCTGGACCCGCGGACTAGCTATAAGCAATGAGCAGTTCTTC
CAWTRGLAISNEQFF
>.|TRBV9|TRBJ1-1|13|TRBD1
TGTGCCAGCCCCGGGACAGGGGACACTGAAGCTTTCTTT
CASPGTGDTEAFF
>.|TRBV27|TRBJ2-2|14|.
TGTGCCAGCAGTTTATCGGGGGCCGGCGGGGAGCTGTTTTTT
CASSLSGAGGELFF
>once|TRBV10-3|TRBJ1-2|12|TRBD1
TGTGCCATCAGGGGGACAGGGGAGGGCTACACCTTC
CAIRGTGEGYTF
>.|TRBV5-4|TRBJ1-4|15|.
TGTGCCAGCAGCTTCCTCCCTGGGGCAGTTGAAAAACTGTTTTTT
CASSFLPGAVEKLFF
>.|TRBV9|TRBJ2-7|15|TRBD1
TGTGCCAGCAGCGTCTCAGGACAGGGGAACTACGAGCAGTACTTC
CASSVSGQGNYEQYF
>.|TRBV10-3|TRBJ1-3|16|.
TGTGCCATCAGTGAGCATGCACAGATCTCTGGAAACACCATATATTTT
CAISEHAQISGNTIYF
>.|TRBV5-5|TRBJ2-3|16|TRBD2
TGTGCCAGCAGCCAGGGACTAGCGGGGATCACAGATACGCAGTATTTT
CASSQGLAGITDTQYF
>.|TRBV7-6|TRBJ1-6|13|.
TGTGCCACCTTACAGGGATTTAATTCACCCCTCCACTTT
CATLQGFNSPLHF
>.|TRBV9|TRBJ2-7|15|TRBD2
TGTGCCAGCAGCGTAGGGGGCGGGGGGACCTACGAGCAGTACTTC
CASSVGGGGTYEQYF
>.|TRBV9|TRBJ2-7|12|.
TGTGCCAGCAGCGCCGACACCTACGAGCAGTACTTC
CASSADTYEQYF
>once|TRBV27|TRBJ1-2|13|TRBD1
TGTGCCAGCAGTTTAAAGGGGGCTGGTGGCTACACCTTC
CASSLKGAGGYTF
>.|TRBV4-3|TRBJ2-7|16|.
TGCGCCAGCAGCCAAGAGGGGGGACTTTCACCCTACGAGCAGTACTTC
CASSQEGGLSPYEQYF
>.|TRBV15|TRBJ2-3|15|TRBD2
TGTGCCACCAGCGCCGCTAGCGGGGGACAAGATACGCAGTATTTT
CATSAASGGQDTQYF
>.|TRBV7-3|TRBJ2-3|15|.
TGTGCCAGCAGATCAAGCGCTTCTAGCACAGATACGCAGTATTTT
CASRSSASSTDTQYF
>.|TRBV4-3|TRBJ2-1|16|TRBD2
TGCGCCAGCAGCCAAGATGGGGGGGGCTCCTACAATGAGCAGTTCTTC
CASSQDGGGSYNEQFF
>.|TRBV9|TRBJ1-1|15|.
TGTGCCAGCAGCGACCCGGGACAACAGAACACTGAAGCTTTCTTT
CASSDPGQQNTEAFF
>.|TRBV5-5|TRBJ2-7|13|.
TGTGCCAGCAGCACCTGGGCTTCCTACGAGCAGTACTTC
CASSTWASYEQYF
>.|TRBV10-1|TRBJ1-5|16|.
TGCGCCAGCATCAAAGACAGGATATATAGCAATCAGCCCCAGCATTTT
CASIKDRIYSNQPQHF